One and the same sample provided the 12 T cell receptor beta chains below, sequenced in a study of blood T cells in healthy people across ages. For the second PCR, which ran for about 6 to 11 cycles, a sample-barcoded 5' primer and a J-beta primer mix were used. From the 5' RACE reads, TCRdb called clonotypes with MiXCR, one entry per CDR3 protein. The profile shows 600,000 to 1,000,000 distinct CDR3 sequences, roughly 60% of them singletons. The specimen was blood. The receptors shown here come from a man younger than 45 in good health.

The chain employs TRBV9 and TRBJ2-3; 11 bases align to TRBD1. The CDR3 runs to 16 residues. Germline loops: CDR1 SGDLS, CDR2 YYNGEE. After removal of 4 bases from V and 4 bases from J, the junction contained 8 bases not matched to a gene. DNA for the CDR3: TGTGCCAGCAGCCTCTGGAGGGACAGGGGGGCAGATACGCAGTATTTT. Its protein product is CASSLWRDRGADTQYF.

This chain uses TRBV25-1 with TRBJ1-2; TRBD1 is a possible D gene (5 bases). The germline CDR1 and CDR2 sequences are MGHDK and SYGVNS. The CDR3 spans 13 residues. V lost 10 bases and J lost 4, with 16 bases in between. DNA of the CDR3: TGTGCCACCCGTCGGCCAGGGCCCTATGGCTACACCTTC. As protein: CATRRPGPYGYTF.

Written as DNA, the CDR3 is TGCAGTGCTAGAGGACAAAATACTAGCACAGATACGCAGTATTTT. It encodes CSARGQNTSTDTQYF. The rearrangement links TRBV20-1 to TRBJ2-3; D remains unclear. CDR3 length: 15 amino acids. Trimming stripped 1 base from V and 0 bases from J, with 11 bases between. CDR1 is DFQATT, CDR2 SNEGSKA, per germline (reference sequence).

A remark on this clonotype: This may stem from a read error, because a much larger clone lies one nucleotide away. The chain links TRBV7-2 to TRBJ2-7; 10 nucleotides agree with TRBD2. This CDR3 contains 15 residues. Unmatched junction bases numbered 12, after V lost 6 bases and J lost 7 bases. CDR1 is SGHTA and CDR2 is FQGNSA in the germline V gene. The CDR3 protein is CASRLLAGNYNEQYF. The CDR3 nucleotides are TGTGCCAGCAGACTACTAGCGGGGAACTACAATGAGCAGTACTTC. Variable domain in full (rest from reference TRBV7-2 and TRBJ2-7): GAGVSQSPSNKVTEKGKDVELRCDPISGHTALYWYRQSLGQGLEFLIYFQGNSAPDKSGLPSDRFSAERTGGSVSTLTIQRTQQEDSAVYLCASRLLAGNYNEQYFGPGTRLTVT.

The chain uses TRBV5-1 and TRBJ2-5; D gene unclear. The J call may be faulty, since TRBJ2-7 better matches the DNA end. Germline CDR1 is SGHRS and CDR2 is YFSETQ. CDR3 length equals 14 residues. CDR3 protein: CASSLEASGYEQYF. In DNA, the CDR3 is TGCGCCAGCAGCTTGGAGGCCAGTGGCTACGAGCAGTACTTC.

The chain carries TRBV21-1 and TRBJ2-1; the tabulated D call, TRBD2, remains unverified against the DNA. TRBV21-1 is recorded as a pseudogene. The CDR3 spans 13 residues. Written as DNA, the CDR3 is TGTGCCAGCTGGACTAGCGGGAGGAATGAGCAGTTCTTC. It yields the protein CASWTSGRNEQFF.

This clonotype was detected many times. CDR3 in DNA: TGCAGTGCTCCTGGACAGGTGGAGACCCAGTACTTC. As protein: CSAPGQVETQYF. The chain is built from TRBV20-1 and TRBJ2-5, with TRBD1 matching 7 bases. The CDR3 has 12 residues. Per germline, CDR1 DFQATT and CDR2 SNEGSKA (reference sequence). V was pared by 5 bases and J by 5 bases, with 5 bases of the junction left unmatched.

The chain recombines TRBV24-1 with TRBJ2-5, with a tentative D call TRBD1 (5 bases). This CDR3 is 16 amino acids long. The V gene lost 1 base and the J gene lost 2 bases, with 13 bases spanning the gap. Germline V gives CDR1 KGHDR, CDR2 SFDVKD. DNA of the CDR3: TGTGCCACCAGTGATTTCGGTGCAGGACAACAAGAGACCCAGTACTTC. This encodes CATSDFGAGQQETQYF.

This sequence joins TRBV7-9 and TRBJ2-4, with 7 bases that match TRBD2. This CDR3 comprises 16 residues. Per the germline V gene, CDR1 is SEHNR and CDR2 is FQNEAQ (reference sequence). Germline trimming cut 5 bases from V and 0 bases from J; bases unmatched to any gene: 7. This CDR3 reads CASSRRGGLAKNIQYF. The DNA of the CDR3 is TGTGCCAGCAGCCGACGGGGAGGGCTAGCCAAAAACATTCAGTACTTC.

This clonotype was seen only a few times. This chain links TRBV7-2 with TRBJ2-4; TRBD2 is a possible D gene (5 bases). The CDR3 is 14 amino acids. Germline V gives CDR1 SGHTA, CDR2 FQGNSA. Trimming cost V 5 bases and J 6 bases, with 14 bases left between them. CDR3 bases: TGTGCCAGCAGCCCCCCCGGGGTTAGAAACATTCAGTACTTC. Translation gives CASSPPGVRNIQYF.

V is TRBV12-3 or TRBV12-4 and J is TRBJ2-7; 8 positions match TRBD1. Trimming cost V 6 bases and J 3 bases; bases outside gene matches: 7. This CDR3 has 14 amino acids. The CDR3 here is CASSLGQAGYEQYF. CDR3 nucleotides: TGTGCCAGCAGCTTGGGACAGGCGGGCTACGAGCAGTACTTC.

J is TRBJ2-3 and V is TRBV25-1, with 7 bases that match TRBD1. Germline-derived CDR1 and CDR2 are MGHDK and SYGVNS. The CDR3 has 13 residues. The V and J ends lost 10 bases and 2 bases, in that order; junction bases with no gene match: 6. This CDR3 is CANRDSTTDTQYF. The CDR3 bases are TGTGCCAACAGGGACAGCACCACAGATACGCAGTATTTT.